In this sample, the clone carrying this T cell receptor beta chain turned up a few times. Its antigen is not known. Each PCR replicate from the sorted subsets contained about 200 ng DNA, which is 30,000 or so T cell genomes. Clones were read by immunoSEQ multiplex PCR, and TCRdb kept only the in-frame ones, dropping some. Altogether under 1,100,000 clones are present, 65% to 80% being singletons, with the ten largest covering roughly 1.4%. The data belong to a study of shared clonotypes between healthy human individuals. Germline V gene lookup returns CDR1 SGHRS and CDR2 YFSETQ. The CDR3 runs to 14 residues. V shed 10 bases and J 2 bases; nucleotides not matched to a gene: 7. Study outcomes and limitations: Among the subsets, naive ones generally showed larger estimated richness than memory ones.

The chain combines TRBV5-1 with TRBJ2-2; the match to TRBD1 covers 8 bases. The TCR was taken from a man aged 18-30 years in good health. Sequenced: memory CD4+ T cells sorted from blood. Stated subset: CD45RA-negative fraction. The CDR3 region is CASVGQGNTGELFF. The CDR3 DNA reads TGCGCCTCAGTAGGACAGGGAAACACCGGGGAGCTGTTTTTT.